The 19 T cell receptor beta chains listed next were all sequenced from one sample in a study of T cells after yellow fever vaccination. TCRdb itself ran the 5' RACE reads through MiXCR, one entry per CDR3 protein. The sample has roughly 340,000 distinct CDR3 sequences; about 4% are singletons. The material was PBMCs, obtained 5 days after the yellow fever booster vaccination. Source of these receptors: a man aged 18 to 30 who received the YFV17D yellow fever vaccine.

This clonotype has just a few counts. The chain combines TRBV10-3 with TRBJ1-2; TRBD1 might be the D (6 bases). V was pared by 6 bases and J by 3 bases, with 17 bases between. The CDR3 is made up of 15 amino acids. Germline V gene sequence: CDR1 ENHRY, CDR2 SYGVKD. CDR3 residues: CAISPGAGGYYGYTF. The CDR3 nucleotides are TGTGCCATCAGCCCGGGGGCAGGCGGGTACTATGGCTACACCTTC.

The chain combines TRBV27 with TRBJ1-1; D perhaps matches TRBD1 (6 bases). The germline V gene encodes CDR1 MNHEY and CDR2 SMNVEV (reference sequence). This CDR3 has 14 residues. V was cut by 6 bases and J by 8 bases, with 19 bases left in between. The CDR3 spells CASSQKARTEEAFF. The DNA of the CDR3 is TGTGCCAGCAGCCAAAAGGCGCGGACAGAAGAAGCTTTCTTT.

This clonotype was found a few times. This chain joins TRBV3-2 and TRBJ2-7; TRBD1, the table's D call, was not compared with the DNA. TRBV3-2 is assigned pseudogene status. This CDR3 has 16 residues. The CDR3 coding sequence is TGTGCCAGCAGCCCCCCAGAGCACAGGATGAGCTACGAGCAGTACTTC. Encoded protein: CASSPPEHRMSYEQYF.

In this sample, this clonotype turned up a few times. V gene TRBV3-1 combines with J gene TRBJ2-3, with 9 bases that match TRBD1. This CDR3 is built from 15 residues. V lost 4 bases to trimming and J lost 6 bases; unmatched junction nucleotides: 8. Germline assignment: CDR1 LGHDT and CDR2 YNNKEL (reference sequence). The CDR3 is CASSPRDRAPDTQYF. The DNA of the CDR3 is TGTGCCAGCAGCCCCCGGGACAGGGCCCCCGATACGCAGTATTTT.

This sequence joins TRBV6-5 and TRBJ2-5; D assignment may be TRBD1 or TRBD2 (5 bases each). Germline assignment: CDR1 MNHEY and CDR2 SVGAGI. This CDR3 comprises 15 residues. The V and J ends lost 2 bases and 1 base respectively, with 11 bases between them. CDR3: CASSYGTTPQETQYF. The CDR3 DNA sequence: TGTGCCAGCAGTTACGGGACCACACCCCAAGAGACCCAGTACTTC.

The chain recombines TRBV5-4 with TRBJ2-7; 9 bases agree with TRBD2. This CDR3 spans 15 amino acids. CDR1 is SGHNT and CDR2 is YYREEE in the germline V gene (reference sequence). J was trimmed by 7 bases and V by 1 base; bases with no gene match: 9. The CDR3 here is CASSLKIAGVGEQYF. CDR3 bases: TGTGCCAGCAGCTTGAAAATAGCGGGGGTCGGGGAGCAGTACTTC.

Only a few counts were recorded for this clonotype. The chain uses TRBV6-5 and TRBJ1-3, with 7 bases that match TRBD1. The CDR3 is 14 residues long. Germline V gives CDR1 MNHEY, CDR2 SVGAGI. Trimming took 5 bases from V and 2 from J; bases not matched to a gene: 3. This CDR3 is CASSLTGTGNTIYF. As DNA, the CDR3 is TGTGCCAGCAGTCTGACAGGGACTGGAAACACCATATATTTT.

This clonotype was detected a few times. The V gene is TRBV5-1, the J gene TRBJ2-2; 9 nucleotides match TRBD2. Trimming removed 6 bases from V and 6 bases from J; junction bases left unmatched: 9. The length of the CDR3 is 15 residues. Germline loops: CDR1 SGHRS, CDR2 YFSETQ. CDR3 protein: CASTPRTSEAGELFF. The CDR3 bases are TGCGCCAGCACCCCTCGGACTAGCGAGGCCGGGGAGCTGTTTTTT.

This chain links TRBV20-1 with TRBJ2-5; TRBD2 matches at 7 bases. Germline loops: CDR1 DFQATT, CDR2 SNEGSKA (reference sequence). Trimming at V came to 6 bases and at J to 1 base, leaving 5 bases not matched to a gene. This CDR3 is built from 13 residues. CDR3 nucleotides: TGCAGTGCCACCGGGACTACCCAAGAGACCCAGTACTTC. It yields the protein CSATGTTQETQYF.

This clonotype appeared many times. This chain connects TRBV7-9 to TRBJ1-3; no clear D. The CDR3 spans 14 residues. Trimming took off 4 bases at V and 0 bases at J, with 7 bases between the two ends. The germline V gene has CDR1 SEHNR and CDR2 FQNEAQ (reference sequence). The CDR3: CASSYSSSGNTIYF. The CDR3 DNA follows: TGTGCCAGCAGCTATTCGAGCTCTGGAAACACCATATATTTT.

The CDR3 DNA reads TGTGCCAGCAGCGAATACAGGGCTTCCACCGGGGAGCTGTTTTTT. Translation: CASSEYRASTGELFF. The chain joins TRBV6-2 or TRBV6-3 to TRBJ2-2; TRBD1 is a possible D gene (6 bases). CDR1 is MNHEY and CDR2 is SVGEGT in the germline V gene. The CDR3 contains 15 residues. V lost 6 bases, J lost 4 bases, and 15 bases lay in between.

This chain joins TRBV20-1 and TRBJ1-5, with D possibly matching TRBD1 (6 bases). The CDR3 is 13 residues long. The germline CDR1 and CDR2 sequences are DFQATT and SNEGSKA (reference sequence). Trimming shortened V by 2 bases and J by 5 bases, and 10 bases separated the two germline ends. CDR3 in amino acids: CSARKAGDQPQHF. The CDR3 DNA follows: TGCAGTGCTAGAAAGGCAGGGGATCAGCCCCAGCATTTT.

This clonotype was counted only a few times. The V gene is TRBV7-9, the J gene TRBJ1-1; 7 nucleotides align to TRBD1. CDR1 and CDR2 (germline): SEHNR, FQNEAQ (reference sequence). The CDR3 runs 14 residues. After removal of 5 bases from V and 4 bases from J, the junction contained 7 bases not matched to a gene. CDR3 DNA: TGTGCCAGCAGCGAAGGGGGCTTTGGCACTGAAGCTTTCTTT. Protein sequence: CASSEGGFGTEAFF.

This clonotype has only a few counts. This chain links TRBV5-1 with TRBJ1-1, with a possible D match to TRBD1 (6 bases). Per germline, CDR1 SGHRS and CDR2 YFSETQ. CDR3 length: 15 amino acids. Deletions cut 7 bases from V and 4 bases from J, with 20 bases between. CDR3 amino acids: CASRDFRGRSTEAFF. For the CDR3, the DNA is TGCGCCAGCCGCGATTTTCGGGGGCGTAGCACTGAAGCTTTCTTT. Filled out from reference TRBV5-1 and TRBJ1-1, the complete variable domain reads KAGVTQTPRYLIKTRGQQVTLSCSPISGHRSVSWYQQTPGQGLQFLFEYFSETQRNKGNFPGRFSGRQFSNSRSEMNVSTLELGDSALYLCASRDFRGRSTEAFFGQGTRLTVV.

This clonotype was seen many times. The chain recombines TRBV7-9 with TRBJ2-1; D may be TRBD1 (6 bases). The germline V gene encodes CDR1 SEHNR and CDR2 FQNEAQ (reference sequence). V was trimmed by 1 base and J by 7 bases, leaving 23 bases between them. This CDR3 contains 18 residues. DNA of the CDR3: TGTGCCAGCAGCTTAGGGGTGGCAGGGGCCAGCTTGGGAAATGAGCAGTTCTTC. Translation: CASSLGVAGASLGNEQFF.

This clonotype was recorded at least ten times. The V and J genes are TRBV9 and TRBJ2-7; D might be TRBD1 (5 bases). This CDR3 has 18 amino acids. Germline V lookup: CDR1 SGDLS, CDR2 YYNGEE. Trimming removed 5 bases from V and 5 bases from J, with 29 bases in between. CDR3 nucleotide sequence: TGTGCCAGCAGGGCCCCTCCCTGGTGGCCAAATACAGGTAACGAGCAGTACTTC. It yields the protein CASRAPPWWPNTGNEQYF.

The chain employs TRBV3-1 and TRBJ1-2; D is unclear. The CDR3 runs to 12 residues. Germline CDR1 reads LGHDT; CDR2 reads YNNKEL (reference sequence). Trimming left V 0 bases short and J 10 bases short, with 9 bases between. CDR3 protein: CASSQDDVTYTF. CDR3 in DNA: TGTGCCAGCAGCCAAGATGATGTCACCTACACCTTC.

This clonotype has only a few counts. The chain joins TRBV30 to TRBJ2-3; TRBD2 is a possible D gene (6 bases). Looked up from germline, CDR1 is GTSNPN and CDR2 is SVGIG (reference sequence). V was trimmed by 7 bases and J by 6 bases, leaving 17 bases between them. This CDR3 is built from 13 residues. The CDR3 sequence: CASRVGGLDTQYF. The CDR3 DNA is TGTGCCTCGCGGGTGGGGGGTTTGGATACGCAGTATTTT. Looking up the rest from reference TRBV30 and TRBJ2-3 gives the full variable domain: SQTIHQWPATLVQPVGSPLSLECTVEGTSNPNLYWYRQAAGRGLQLLFYSVGIGQISSEVPQNLSASRPQDRQFILSSKKLLLSDSGFYLCASRVGGLDTQYFGPGTRLTVL.

This clonotype came up a few times. DNA of the CDR3: TGCGCCAGCCAGGGAAGAGAGTATTCACCCCTCCACTTT. As protein: CASQGREYSPLHF. This chain connects TRBV5-1 to TRBJ1-6, with D possibly matching TRBD1 (5 bases). The CDR3 length is 13 residues. Trimming removed 7 bases at V and 8 bases at J, with 13 bases between. In germline, CDR1 is SGHRS, CDR2 YFSETQ.